This TCR beta chain was recovered during a study of blood T cell repertoires in COVID-19. Categorization into cohorts depended on clinical history that participants reported. Per the germline V gene, CDR1 is MGHRA and CDR2 is YSYEKL. CDR3 length: 17 amino acids. Deletions cut 1 base from V and 0 bases from J, with 13 bases between. The assay was immunoSEQ multiplex PCR, and TCRdb's table has in-frame clones only and misses some. This table has approximately 440,000 clones, roughly 88% appearing once. The sequenced sample consisted of PBMCs or T cells enriched from blood (not recorded which). The receptor's source is a man aged 18 to 29 who had recovered from COVID-19. The chain couples TRBV4-1 to TRBJ2-1; possible D gene TRBD1, 5 bases. The CDR3 DNA is TGCGCCAGCAGCCAAGTGGGGCGACTCAGCTCCTACAATGAGCAGTTCTTC. This gives the protein CASSQVGRLSSYNEQFF.